Included here is one TCR beta chain sequence, with context. Its antigen has not been determined. It has no much larger one-base neighbor in the sample; base qualities were not kept. The CDR3 sequence holds 15 residues, the cysteine and phenylalanine included. Only the CDR3 part of the read is kept: 45 bases, read in frame from the first base. Trimming removed 5 bases from V and 2 bases from J, leaving 13 bases between the germline ends. The germline V gene encodes CDR1 MDHEN and CDR2 SYDVKM. These data come from a study of T cell responses to AZD1222 COVID-19 vaccine listed by TCRdb under 2021. Study-level background: Because spike-specific TCR depth and breadth did not differ between the two schedules, AZD1222 recipients who got a second dose at roughly 4 weeks were pooled with those who got a second dose at roughly 12 weeks. A total of 230 or so trial participants underwent TCR sequencing, of whom around 200 received two doses of AZD1222 and about 25 received two doses of the MenACWY control vaccine. Trial participants were enrolled by age into subgroups of 18-55, 56-69 and 70-plus years, and roughly 160, 29 and 62 TCR-sequenced participants, respectively, were included in these subgroups.

The CDR3 regions of human TCRbeta chains were analyzed by immunosequencing. The original methods were these. Repertoire TCRs were matched against a reference library of SARS-CoV-2-specific TCRs generated with the MIRA antigen-specificity platform. Breadth meant the fraction of unique TCRs that were SARS-CoV-2-associated, whereas depth meant the fraction of total T cells that were SARS-CoV-2-associated. Using the MIRA data, every spike-specific TCR was mapped to the spike region that the TCR reacted to and assigned to either a CD4 or a CD8 class. Log10-transformed breadth and depth values were compared by one-way ANOVA with Sidak's multiple comparisons tests. Held by TCRdb, this immuneACCESS table contains in-frame sequences only and omits some clones. Under half of the omission traces to an unresolved V gene where checked; the cause of the rest is unknown. V and J calls and clone size are copied from that table; D and trimming were computed from the DNA. A total of around 200,000 clones appear in this sample, around nine tenths of them only once. 6% to 8.5% of the sample belongs to the ten largest clones.

The time point label for this specimen denotes: baseline before first vaccination. Samples from vaccinated people were obtained from the UK trials COV001 and COV002, which included a single-blind randomized controlled phase 2/3 trial of AZD1222 (ChAdOx1 nCoV-19) in healthy adults. For TCRbeta chain sequencing, PBMC samples from trial participants were taken at day 0 and at day 28 after the second dose. What the research found in general, with its limitations: The whole spike protein was spanned by vaccine-associated CD4 TCRs, and dominant responses were seen in regions 160-218 and 743-854. The 56-69-year group was small, and its depth increase did not reach significance, likely because of low power. Because no day 14 peak-response samples were available, repertoires were characterized only after the peak T cell response. After two AZD1222 doses, both the breadth and the depth of spike-specific TCRs were significantly higher than at day 0 and than in MenACWY recipients. Only five or six AZD1222 recipients were SARS-CoV-2 seropositive at baseline, limiting conclusions about previously exposed vaccinees. Reportedly, close to half of the unique spike-specific TCRs recognized epitopes lying outside the regions that are mutated in the B.1.351 and B.1.1.7 variants. Most participants were white British and females outnumbered males, and the authors suggested that clonal diversity may have been underestimated.

This TCR derives from an adult in good health. The chain is made from TRBV28 and TRBJ1-3; TRBD1 is possibly the D segment (6 matching bases). Sample: peripheral blood, taken on day 0 of AZD1222 vaccination. The sequenced DNA is TGTGCCAGCAGTCAACCCACAGGGACTGGAAACACCATATATTTT. This gives the protein CASSQPTGTGNTIYF.